Below are 16 T cell receptor beta chains sequenced from a single sample in a study of T cells after yellow fever vaccination (dated by TCRdb to about 2019). Library preparation employed 5' RACE. Sequencing was carried out with an Illumina HiSeq 2500. Using fastp trimming at Q25 and MiXCR clonotype assembly, TCRdb reanalyzed the public sequencing data and kept in-frame beta chains. Identical CDR3 protein sequences are pooled into one entry, listed with their most common genes and DNA. In all, the sample holds 500,000 to 650,000 distinct CDR3 sequences, and approximately 15% of those were seen once. Jointly, the top ten make up around 15% of the sample. Interpreted using the paper, the treatment or condition label stands for: live attenuated yellow fever vaccine strain. The material sequenced was PBMCs, taken on the day of the yellow fever booster vaccination. The receptors were gathered from a man aged 25-45 years who received the YFV17D yellow fever vaccine.

The chain is built from TRBV4-2 and TRBJ2-6; 11 positions match TRBD1. The CDR3 is 21 amino acids. V shed 5 bases and J 0 bases; nucleotides not matched to a gene: 15. In germline, CDR1 is LGHNA, CDR2 YNFKEQ. The CDR3 coding sequence is TGTGCCAGCAGCGGGGACAGGGGGAGACAGCGGGTCCGCTCTGGGGCCAACGTCCTGACTTTC. Translation: CASSGDRGRQRVRSGANVLTF.

In this sample, this clonotype turned up a few times. The chain recombines TRBV9 with TRBJ2-5; TRBD2 matches 7 bases. The V gene's germline CDR1 is SGDLS and CDR2 YYNGEE. J lost 7 bases, V lost 3 bases, and 15 bases had no gene match. This CDR3 comprises 16 residues. The CDR3 DNA is TGTGCCAGCAGCGGAGAGCGGGGACCACCACTCGGGACCCAGTACTTC. Encoded protein: CASSGERGPPLGTQYF.

CDR3 nucleotides: TGTGCCAGCTCATTTGATCAAGATACGCAGTATTTT. Translation gives CASSFDQDTQYF. The chain joins TRBV18 to TRBJ2-3; D is unclear. V was cut by 5 bases and J by 5 bases, with 8 bases left in between. Germline V CDR1 and CDR2: KGHSH, LQKENI. This CDR3 comprises 12 residues.

This clonotype was found a few times. V is TRBV30 and J is TRBJ2-1; 13 nucleotides agree with TRBD2. The germline gives CDR1 GTSNPN, CDR2 SVGIG (reference sequence). V shed 3 bases, J shed 10 bases, and the junction held 3 bases outside the gene matches. This CDR3 has 13 amino acids. The CDR3 region has the DNA TGTGCCTGGAGCCTGGGACTAGCGGGAGAGCAGTTCTTC. Amino acid sequence: CAWSLGLAGEQFF.

This chain uses TRBV12-3 or TRBV12-4 with TRBJ1-4, with TRBD1 matching 11 bases. CDR3 length: 19 amino acids. The trim removed 2 bases at V and 1 base at J, leaving 9 bases unmatched. The CDR3 nucleotides read TGTGCCAGCAGTTTATCCTTTTCCGGGACAGGGGGAACTAATGAAAAACTGTTTTTT. Encoded protein: CASSLSFSGTGGTNEKLFF.

This clonotype was seen ten or more times. This sequence joins TRBV9 and TRBJ2-5; D call uncertain. CDR1 SGDLS and CDR2 YYNGEE come from the germline V gene. The CDR3 contains 16 residues. V shed 0 bases and J shed 2 bases, with 14 bases lying between them. CDR3 residues: CASSVEPYDTQETQYF. CDR3 in DNA: TGTGCCAGCAGCGTAGAACCCTACGATACTCAAGAGACCCAGTACTTC.

V usage is TRBV15 and J usage is TRBJ1-6; D ambiguous. This CDR3 spans 14 amino acids. Trimming took off 0 bases at V and 7 bases at J, with 7 bases between the two ends. The V gene's germline CDR1 is LNHNV and CDR2 YYDKDF (reference sequence). CDR3 sequence (DNA): TGTGCCACCAGCAGAGACAGATCCAATTCACCCCTCCACTTT. Translated: CATSRDRSNSPLHF.

This clonotype was observed a handful of times. This chain connects TRBV6-2 or TRBV6-3 to TRBJ2-3; 10 positions agree with TRBD2. The germline V gene encodes CDR1 MNHEY and CDR2 SVGEGT. The CDR3 runs 19 residues. After removal of 0 bases from V and 7 bases from J, the junction contained 16 bases not matched to a gene. The CDR3 region is CASSYSVDSASGSFHTQYF. CDR3 DNA: TGTGCCAGCAGTTACTCGGTAGATTCGGCTAGCGGGAGCTTCCATACGCAGTATTTT.

This clonotype was observed a few times. The rearrangement joins TRBV12-3 or TRBV12-4 to TRBJ2-1; 7 nucleotides line up with TRBD2. The CDR3 totals 12 residues. J gave up 13 bases and V 1 base, and 4 bases lay outside the gene matches. This chain's CDR3 is CASSLGGGLQFF. CDR3 bases: TGTGCCAGCAGTTTAGGGGGAGGGTTACAGTTCTTC.

CDR3 sequence: CASRTSGPPGEQFF. The CDR3 DNA reads as TGTGCCAGCAGGACGAGTGGGCCCCCGGGTGAGCAGTTCTTC. J is TRBJ2-1 and V is TRBV7-2; D call uncertain. The V gene lost 6 bases and the J gene lost 9 bases, with 18 bases spanning the gap. This CDR3 has 14 residues. Germline CDR1 is SGHTA and CDR2 is FQGNSA. The full variable domain, rest sourced from reference TRBV7-2 and TRBJ2-1, is GAGVSQSPSNKVTEKGKDVELRCDPISGHTALYWYRQSLGQGLEFLIYFQGNSAPDKSGLPSDRFSAERTGGSVSTLTIQRTQQEDSAVYLCASRTSGPPGEQFFGPGTRLTVL.

This clonotype was seen only a few times. The chain has TRBV3-1 and TRBJ2-7; no clear D gene. The V end lost 2 bases, the J end lost 6 bases, and 17 bases lay between the germline ends. CDR1 and CDR2 from the germline V gene are LGHDT and YNNKEL (reference sequence). The CDR3 length is 15 residues. This CDR3 is CASSQQFGGPSEQYF. CDR3 nucleotide sequence: TGTGCCAGCAGCCAACAGTTTGGTGGCCCCTCCGAGCAGTACTTC.

V is TRBV30 and J is TRBJ1-1, with 7 bases that match TRBD1. Germline V CDR1 and CDR2: GTSNPN, SVGIG (reference sequence). J gave up 0 bases and V 2 bases, and 3 bases lay outside the gene matches. The CDR3 has 14 amino acids. The CDR3 bases are TGTGCCTGGAGTTGGGACAGCCTGAACACTGAAGCTTTCTTT. This translates into CAWSWDSLNTEAFF. Together with reference TRBV30 and TRBJ1-1, the CDR3 gives the full variable domain: SQTIHQWPATLVQPVGSPLSLECTVEGTSNPNLYWYRQAAGRGLQLLFYSVGIGQISSEVPQNLSASRPQDRQFILSSKKLLLSDSGFYLCAWSWDSLNTEAFFGQGTRLTVV.

This chain's CDR3 is CATRTGLGNTEAFF. The DNA for the CDR3 is TGTGCCACCCGGACAGGTCTGGGGAACACTGAAGCTTTCTTT. The chain is built from TRBV12-3 or TRBV12-4 and TRBJ1-1, with 7 bases matching TRBD1. J was trimmed by 1 base and V by 10 bases; bases with no gene match: 9. The CDR3 contains 14 residues.

This clonotype was detected a few times. The V gene is TRBV5-5, the J gene TRBJ2-5; D possibly corresponds to TRBD2 (5 bases). The germline V and J ends were trimmed by 5 bases and 2 bases, with 10 bases remaining between them. Germline CDR1 reads SGHKS; CDR2 reads YYEKEE (reference sequence). The CDR3 length is 13 residues. The CDR3 nucleotides read TGTGCCAGCAGGGACGGAGGACAAGAGACCCAGTACTTC. Amino acids: CASRDGGQETQYF.

This clonotype was recorded a few times. V usage is TRBV11-2 and J usage is TRBJ2-5, with D perhaps TRBD1 (6 bases). CDR1 and CDR2 from the germline V gene are SGHAT and FQNNGV. The CDR3 has 15 amino acids. The V and J ends lost 7 bases and 0 bases respectively, with 15 bases between them. The CDR3 DNA sequence: TGTGCCAGCAAAACCAGTCAGGGGTACCAAGAGACCCAGTACTTC. It specifies CASKTSQGYQETQYF.

This clonotype was seen a handful of times. J is TRBJ1-2 and V is TRBV20-1; D is undetermined. This CDR3 is built from 15 residues. Per the germline V gene, CDR1 is DFQATT and CDR2 is SNEGSKA (reference sequence). Deletions cut 0 bases from V and 3 bases from J, with 14 bases between. DNA for the CDR3: TGCAGTGCTAGAGATTTAGTAGGGAGGGACTATGGCTACACCTTC. As protein: CSARDLVGRDYGYTF.